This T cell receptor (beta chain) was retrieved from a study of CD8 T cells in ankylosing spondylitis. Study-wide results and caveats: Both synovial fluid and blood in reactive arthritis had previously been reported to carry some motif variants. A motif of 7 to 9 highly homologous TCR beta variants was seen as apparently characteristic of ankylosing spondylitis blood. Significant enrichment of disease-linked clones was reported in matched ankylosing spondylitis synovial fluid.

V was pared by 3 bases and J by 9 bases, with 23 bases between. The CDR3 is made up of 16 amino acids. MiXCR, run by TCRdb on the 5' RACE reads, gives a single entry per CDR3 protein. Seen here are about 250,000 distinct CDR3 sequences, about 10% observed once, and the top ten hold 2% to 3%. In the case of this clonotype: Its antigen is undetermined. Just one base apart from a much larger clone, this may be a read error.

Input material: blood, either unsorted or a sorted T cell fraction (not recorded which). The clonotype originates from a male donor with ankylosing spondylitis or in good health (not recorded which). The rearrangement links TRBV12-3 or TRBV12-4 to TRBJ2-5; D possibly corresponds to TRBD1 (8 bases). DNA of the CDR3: TGTGCCAGCAGTTTCCTCCCGCAGGGGGCGGGGGAGGCCCAGTACTTC. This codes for CASSFLPQGAGEAQYF.